Listed below are T cell receptor beta chains from one sample, sequenced in a study of shared clonotypes between healthy human individuals. The assay was immunoSEQ multiplex PCR, and TCRdb's table has in-frame clones only and misses some. In the table there are approximately 2.1 million clones, approximately 93% of which are singletons. The sequencing sample was made of naive CD4+ T cells from PBMCs. The receptors shown here come from a man between 18 and 35 years old in good health. Some clones in this sample may be carry-over from other donors' samples. Each CDR3 is given without its conserved first and last residue. The order of the fields is J gene, CDR3 length, V gene, CDR3 protein.

j_call: TRBJ2-1; cdr3_length: 10; v_call: TRBV7-2; cdr3_aa: ASSLVGTSPF
j_call: TRBJ1-4; cdr3_length: 13; v_call: TRBV28; cdr3_aa: ASIPGRGTNEKLF
j_call: TRBJ1-1; cdr3_length: 11; v_call: TRBV5-1; cdr3_aa: ASSLTGGTEAF
j_call: TRBJ1-4; cdr3_length: 15; v_call: TRBV4-1; cdr3_aa: ASRNGAGAATNEKLF
j_call: TRBJ1-5; cdr3_length: 12; v_call: TRBV30; cdr3_aa: AWTPGLLNQPQH
j_call: TRBJ1-2; cdr3_length: 10; v_call: TRBV9; cdr3_aa: ASSVQGGGYT
j_call: TRBJ1-1; cdr3_length: 14; v_call: TRBV5-1; cdr3_aa: ASSFQPPGENTEAF
j_call: TRBJ2-7; cdr3_length: 15; v_call: TRBV4-2; cdr3_aa: ASSQVGWGARNYEQY
j_call: TRBJ1-2; cdr3_length: 9; v_call: TRBV10-3; cdr3_aa: AIWSQTGYT
j_call: TRBJ1-1; cdr3_length: 13; v_call: TRBV7-2; cdr3_aa: ASTERGPFGTEAF
j_call: TRBJ1-4; cdr3_length: 17; v_call: TRBV2; cdr3_aa: ASSEFLARGRATNEKLF
j_call: TRBJ2-7; cdr3_length: 13; v_call: TRBV11-2; cdr3_aa: ASSLGPGYSYEQY
j_call: TRBJ2-1; cdr3_length: 12; v_call: TRBV29-1; cdr3_aa: SVGPRVSYNEQF
j_call: TRBJ2-5; cdr3_length: 11; v_call: TRBV28; cdr3_aa: ASSRDGQETQY
j_call: TRBJ2-2; cdr3_length: 12; v_call: TRBV13; cdr3_aa: ASSPWRGTGELF
j_call: TRBJ1-1; cdr3_length: 11; v_call: TRBV28; cdr3_aa: ASSFIIHTEAF
j_call: TRBJ2-7; cdr3_length: 16; v_call: TRBV18; cdr3_aa: ASSPNKLPGQGNYEQY
j_call: TRBJ2-1; cdr3_length: 13; v_call: TRBV4-1; cdr3_aa: ASSLLATQGGEQF
j_call: TRBJ2-5; cdr3_length: 12; v_call: TRBV7-2; cdr3_aa: ASSFRQAKETQY
j_call: TRBJ1-2; cdr3_length: 12; v_call: TRBV28; cdr3_aa: ASSLARQSSGYT
j_call: TRBJ2-6; cdr3_length: 12; v_call: TRBV15; cdr3_aa: ATGGDPGANVLT
j_call: TRBJ1-2; cdr3_length: 13; v_call: TRBV18; cdr3_aa: ASSPVQQTLDGYT
j_call: TRBJ1-1; cdr3_length: 12; v_call: TRBV6-6; cdr3_aa: ASTRDVQETEAF
j_call: TRBJ1-4; cdr3_length: 13; v_call: TRBV6-5; cdr3_aa: ASSYQKATNEKLF
j_call: TRBJ1-2; cdr3_length: 12; v_call: TRBV29-1; cdr3_aa: SVEAKGAPRGYT
j_call: TRBJ2-3; cdr3_length: 12; v_call: TRBV5-6; cdr3_aa: ASSFMASGDTQY
j_call: TRBJ2-7; cdr3_length: 12; v_call: TRBV9; cdr3_aa: ASSVGPTAYEQY
j_call: TRBJ1-1; cdr3_length: 12; v_call: TRBV4-2; cdr3_aa: ASSTRQDFTEAF
j_call: TRBJ2-1; cdr3_length: 17; v_call: TRBV15; cdr3_aa: ATSRLGLAGGSLYNEQF
j_call: TRBJ2-2; cdr3_length: 10; v_call: TRBV29-1; cdr3_aa: SVGQSTGELF
j_call: TRBJ2-5; cdr3_length: 10; v_call: TRBV10-1; cdr3_aa: ASSESRSAQY
j_call: TRBJ2-1; cdr3_length: 13; v_call: TRBV4-3; cdr3_aa: ASSQEGLGQNEQF